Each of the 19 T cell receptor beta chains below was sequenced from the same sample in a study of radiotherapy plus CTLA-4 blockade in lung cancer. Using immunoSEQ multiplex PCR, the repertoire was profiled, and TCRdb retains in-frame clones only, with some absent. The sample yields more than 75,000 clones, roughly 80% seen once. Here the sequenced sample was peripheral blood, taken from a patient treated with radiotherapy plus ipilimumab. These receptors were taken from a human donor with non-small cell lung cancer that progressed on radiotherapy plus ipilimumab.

The chain's CDR3 is CASSYLSGRIGELFF. Written as DNA, the CDR3 is TGTGCCAGCAGTTACCTTAGCGGGAGGATCGGGGAGCTGTTTTTT. The chain combines TRBV6-5 with TRBJ2-2, with 10 nucleotides matching TRBD2. Germline V gives CDR1 MNHEY, CDR2 SVGAGI. The length of the CDR3 is 15 residues. Unmatched junction bases numbered 4, after V lost 2 bases and J lost 7 bases.

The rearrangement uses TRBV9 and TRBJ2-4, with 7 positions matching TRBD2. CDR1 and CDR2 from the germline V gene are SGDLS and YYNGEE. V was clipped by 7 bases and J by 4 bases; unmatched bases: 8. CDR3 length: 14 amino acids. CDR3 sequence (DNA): TGTGCCAGCGGCTTCGGACTAGAGAAAAACATTCAGTACTTC. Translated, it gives CASGFGLEKNIQYF.

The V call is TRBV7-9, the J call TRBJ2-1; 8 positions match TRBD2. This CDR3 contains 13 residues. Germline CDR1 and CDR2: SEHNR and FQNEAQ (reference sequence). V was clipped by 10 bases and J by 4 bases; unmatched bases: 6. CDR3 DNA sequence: TGTGCCACCCGACTAGCGCGATACAATGAGCAGTTCTTC. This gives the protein CATRLARYNEQFF.

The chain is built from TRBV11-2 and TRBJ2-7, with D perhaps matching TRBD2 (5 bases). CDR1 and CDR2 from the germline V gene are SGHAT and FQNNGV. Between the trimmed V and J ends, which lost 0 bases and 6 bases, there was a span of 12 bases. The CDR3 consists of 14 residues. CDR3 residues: CASSLDLGVPEQYV. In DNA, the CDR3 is TGTGCCAGCAGCTTAGATCTCGGGGTCCCCGAGCAGTACGTC.

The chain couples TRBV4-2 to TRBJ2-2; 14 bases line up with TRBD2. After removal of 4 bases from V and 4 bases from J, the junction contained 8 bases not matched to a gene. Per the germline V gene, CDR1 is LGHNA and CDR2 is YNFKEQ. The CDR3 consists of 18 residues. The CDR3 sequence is CASSRGLAGAKSTGELFF. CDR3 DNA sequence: TGTGCCAGCAGCCGGGGACTAGCGGGAGCGAAGAGCACCGGGGAGCTGTTTTTT.

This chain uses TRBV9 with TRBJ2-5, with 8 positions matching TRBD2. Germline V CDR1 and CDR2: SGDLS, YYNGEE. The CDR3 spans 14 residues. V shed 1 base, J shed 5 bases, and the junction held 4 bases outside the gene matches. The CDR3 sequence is CASSVSSGSETQYF. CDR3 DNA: TGTGCCAGCAGCGTAAGCAGCGGGAGCGAGACCCAGTACTTC.

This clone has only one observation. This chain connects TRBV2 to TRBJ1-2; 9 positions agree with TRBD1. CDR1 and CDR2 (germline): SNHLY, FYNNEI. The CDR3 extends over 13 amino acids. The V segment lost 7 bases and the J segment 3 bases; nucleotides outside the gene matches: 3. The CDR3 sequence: CASKGQGHYGYTF. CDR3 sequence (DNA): TGTGCCAGCAAAGGACAGGGGCACTATGGCTACACCTTC.

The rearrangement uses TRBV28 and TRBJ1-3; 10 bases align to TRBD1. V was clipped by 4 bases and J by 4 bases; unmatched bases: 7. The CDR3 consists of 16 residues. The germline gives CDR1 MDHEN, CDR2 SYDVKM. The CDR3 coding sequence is TGTGCCAGCAGTTCGACAGGGGGCGTATGGGGAAACACCATATATTTT. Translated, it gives CASSSTGGVWGNTIYF.

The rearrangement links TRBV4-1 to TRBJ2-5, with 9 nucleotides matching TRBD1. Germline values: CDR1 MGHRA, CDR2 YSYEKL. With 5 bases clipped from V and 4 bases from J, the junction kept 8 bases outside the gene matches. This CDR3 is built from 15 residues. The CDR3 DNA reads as TGCGCCAGCAGCTCCCGGGACAGGGTCGTAGAGACCCAGTACTTC. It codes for CASSSRDRVVETQYF.

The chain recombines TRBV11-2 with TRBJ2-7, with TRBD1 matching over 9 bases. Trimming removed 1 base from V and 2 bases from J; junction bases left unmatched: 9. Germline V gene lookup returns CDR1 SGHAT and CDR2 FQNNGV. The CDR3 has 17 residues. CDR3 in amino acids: CASSLGTGTGIAYEQYV. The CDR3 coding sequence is TGTGCCAGCAGCTTAGGGACCGGGACAGGGATAGCCTACGAGCAGTACGTC.

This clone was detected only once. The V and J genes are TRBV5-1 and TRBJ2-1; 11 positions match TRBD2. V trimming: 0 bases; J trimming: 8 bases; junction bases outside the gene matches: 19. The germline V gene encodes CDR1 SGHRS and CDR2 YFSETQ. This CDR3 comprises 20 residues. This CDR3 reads CASSLATSGSFWRGTDEQFF. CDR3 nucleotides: TGCGCCAGCAGCTTGGCCACTAGCGGGAGTTTTTGGAGGGGTACGGATGAGCAGTTCTTC.

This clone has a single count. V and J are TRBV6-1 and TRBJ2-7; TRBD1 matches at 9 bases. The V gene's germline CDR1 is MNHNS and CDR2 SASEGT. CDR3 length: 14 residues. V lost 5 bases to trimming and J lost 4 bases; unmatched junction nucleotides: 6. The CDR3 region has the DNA TGTGCCAGCAGTTCGTCGGGACAGGGATACGAGCAGTACGTC. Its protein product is CASSSSGQGYEQYV.

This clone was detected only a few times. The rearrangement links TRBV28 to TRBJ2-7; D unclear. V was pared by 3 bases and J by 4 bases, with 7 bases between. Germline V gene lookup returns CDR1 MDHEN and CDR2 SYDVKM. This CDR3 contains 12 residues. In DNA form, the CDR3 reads TGTGCCAGCAGTTTTATGCAGTACGAGCAGTACTTC. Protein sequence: CASSFMQYEQYF. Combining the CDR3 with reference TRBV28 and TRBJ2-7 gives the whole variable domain DVKVTQSSRYLVKRTGEKVFLECVQDMDHENMFWYRQDPGLGLRLIYFSYDVKMKEKGDIPEGYSVSREKKERFSLILESASTNQTSMYLCASSFMQYEQYFGPGTRLTVT.

CDR3 protein: CASRKGRPDEQYF. The CDR3 DNA sequence: TGTGCCAGCAGGAAGGGACGTCCGGACGAGCAGTACTTC. V gene TRBV2 combines with J gene TRBJ2-7, with D perhaps given as TRBD1 or TRBD2 (5 bases each). Germline CDR1 is SNHLY and CDR2 is FYNNEI. V lost 6 bases to trimming and J lost 5 bases, with 14 bases between them. The CDR3 sequence is 13 residues long.

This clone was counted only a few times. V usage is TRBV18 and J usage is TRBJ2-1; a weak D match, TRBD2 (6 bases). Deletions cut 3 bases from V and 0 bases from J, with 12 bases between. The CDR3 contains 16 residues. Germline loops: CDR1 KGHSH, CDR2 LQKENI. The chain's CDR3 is CASSPPGGNSYNEQFF. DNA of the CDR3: TGTGCCAGCTCACCGCCTGGGGGGAACTCCTACAATGAGCAGTTCTTC.

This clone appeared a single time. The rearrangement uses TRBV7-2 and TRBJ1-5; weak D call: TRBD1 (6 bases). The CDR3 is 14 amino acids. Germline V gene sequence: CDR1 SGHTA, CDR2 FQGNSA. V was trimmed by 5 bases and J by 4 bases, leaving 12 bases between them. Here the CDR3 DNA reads TGTGCCAGCAGCCGCATAGGGGGTAATCAGCCCCAGCATTTT. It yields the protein CASSRIGGNQPQHF. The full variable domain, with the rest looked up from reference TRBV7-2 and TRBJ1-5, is GAGVSQSPSNKVTEKGKDVELRCDPISGHTALYWYRQSLGQGLEFLIYFQGNSAPDKSGLPSDRFSAERTGGSVSTLTIQRTQQEDSAVYLCASSRIGGNQPQHFGDGTRLSIL.

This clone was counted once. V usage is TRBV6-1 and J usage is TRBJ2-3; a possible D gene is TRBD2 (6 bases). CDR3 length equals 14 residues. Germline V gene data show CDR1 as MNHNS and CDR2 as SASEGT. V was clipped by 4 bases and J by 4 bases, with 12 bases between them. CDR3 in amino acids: CASSARTTADTQYF. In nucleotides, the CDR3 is TGTGCCAGCAGTGCCCGGACTACGGCAGATACGCAGTATTTT.

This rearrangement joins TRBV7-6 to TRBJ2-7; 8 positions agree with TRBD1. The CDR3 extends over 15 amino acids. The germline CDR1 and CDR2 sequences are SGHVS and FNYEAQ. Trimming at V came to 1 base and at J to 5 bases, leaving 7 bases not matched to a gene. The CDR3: CASSLVAGGPNEQYF. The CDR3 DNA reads TGTGCCAGCAGCTTAGTGGCAGGGGGCCCCAACGAGCAGTACTTC.

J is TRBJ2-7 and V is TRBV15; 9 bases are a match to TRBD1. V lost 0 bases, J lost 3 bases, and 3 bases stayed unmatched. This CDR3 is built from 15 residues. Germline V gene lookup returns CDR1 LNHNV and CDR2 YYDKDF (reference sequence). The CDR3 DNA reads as TGTGCCACCAGCAGAGAACAGGGGGCTTTCTACGAGCAGTACTTC. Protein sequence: CATSREQGAFYEQYF. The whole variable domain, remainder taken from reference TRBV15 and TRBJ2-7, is DAMVIQNPRYQVTQFGKPVTLSCSQTLNHNVMYWYQQKSSQAPKLLFHYYDKDFNNEADTPDNFQSRRPNTSFCFLDIRSPGLGDTAMYLCATSREQGAFYEQYFGPGTRLTVT.